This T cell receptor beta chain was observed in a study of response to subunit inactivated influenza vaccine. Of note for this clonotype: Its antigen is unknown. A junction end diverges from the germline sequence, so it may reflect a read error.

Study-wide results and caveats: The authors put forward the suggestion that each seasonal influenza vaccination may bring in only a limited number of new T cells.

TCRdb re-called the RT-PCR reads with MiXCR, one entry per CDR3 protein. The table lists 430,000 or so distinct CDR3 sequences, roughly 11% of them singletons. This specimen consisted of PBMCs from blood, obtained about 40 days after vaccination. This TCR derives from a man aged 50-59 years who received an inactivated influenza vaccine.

CDR3 nucleotide sequence: TGCAGTGGTAGAGATATGGCGGGAGGGGGGGAGGAGCAGTTCTTC. The encoded protein is CSGRDMAGGGEEQFF. The genes are TRBV20-1 and TRBJ2-1, with 9 bases identical to TRBD2. Germline assignment: CDR1 DFQATT and CDR2 SNEGSKA (reference sequence). There are 15 residues in the CDR3.